This TCR beta chain was profiled in a study of blood T cell repertoires in COVID-19. Turning to the study itself: Spain, Italy and the United States supplied samples that represented acute and convalescent COVID-19. PBMCs, B-cell-depleted T cells, or T cells were the source of the cDNA or gDNA that made up the material.

With V trimmed by 1 base and J by 6 bases, 2 bases remained unmatched. The CDR3 is 14 residues long. Germline CDR1 SGHTA, CDR2 FQGNSA. How the authors handled the data: Amplification from reference gene primers served as the basis for estimated nucleated cell counts. Assay: immunoSEQ multiplex PCR; the TCRdb copy retains only in-frame clones and omits some. V, J and clone size are taken as reported in that table, and D and trimming were inferred from the DNA itself. The sample has over 50,000 clones, about 89% seen once; the top ten hold about 7.3%. The sample taken for sequencing was peripheral blood. The chain carries TRBV7-2 and TRBJ2-3, with 9 bases lining up with TRBD2. The clonotype was recovered from a woman aged 60-75 years with active or convalescent COVID-19. The chain's CDR3 is CASSLEGTSDTQYF. The CDR3, as DNA: TGTGCCAGCAGCTTAGAAGGGACTAGCGATACGCAGTATTTT.